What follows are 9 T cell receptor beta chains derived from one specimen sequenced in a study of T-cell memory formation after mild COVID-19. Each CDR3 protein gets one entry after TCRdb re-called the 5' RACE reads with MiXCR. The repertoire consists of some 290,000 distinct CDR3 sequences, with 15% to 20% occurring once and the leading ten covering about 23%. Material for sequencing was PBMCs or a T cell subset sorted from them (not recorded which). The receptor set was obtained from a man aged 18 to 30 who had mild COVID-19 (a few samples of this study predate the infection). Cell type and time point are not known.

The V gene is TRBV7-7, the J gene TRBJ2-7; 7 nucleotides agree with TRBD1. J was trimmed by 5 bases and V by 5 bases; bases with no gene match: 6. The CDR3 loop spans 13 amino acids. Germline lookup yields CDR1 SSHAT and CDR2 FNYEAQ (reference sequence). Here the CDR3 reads CASSRDRAHEQYF. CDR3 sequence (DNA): TGTGCCAGCAGCCGCGACAGGGCCCACGAGCAGTACTTC.

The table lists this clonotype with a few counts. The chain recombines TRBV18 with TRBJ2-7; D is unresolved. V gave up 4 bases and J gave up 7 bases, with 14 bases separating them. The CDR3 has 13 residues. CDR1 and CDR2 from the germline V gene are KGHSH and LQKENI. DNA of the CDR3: TGTGCCAGCTCACACGGGCCACCGAAAGAGCAGTACGTC. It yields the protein CASSHGPPKEQYV.

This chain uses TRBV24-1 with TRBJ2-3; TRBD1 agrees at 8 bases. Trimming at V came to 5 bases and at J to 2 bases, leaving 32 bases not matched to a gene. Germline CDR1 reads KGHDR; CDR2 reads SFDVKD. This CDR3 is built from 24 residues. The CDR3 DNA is TGTGCCACCAGTGGTCACCTCTCACGGAACCCGGGACAGGCCCGGAGGACGAACACAGATACGCAGTATTTT. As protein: CATSGHLSRNPGQARRTNTDTQYF.

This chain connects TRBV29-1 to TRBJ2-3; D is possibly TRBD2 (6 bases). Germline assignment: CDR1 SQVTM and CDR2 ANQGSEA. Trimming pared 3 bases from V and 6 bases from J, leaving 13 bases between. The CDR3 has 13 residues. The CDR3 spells CSVERGRGDTQYF. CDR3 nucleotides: TGCAGCGTTGAGCGGGGTCGTGGGGATACGCAGTATTTT.

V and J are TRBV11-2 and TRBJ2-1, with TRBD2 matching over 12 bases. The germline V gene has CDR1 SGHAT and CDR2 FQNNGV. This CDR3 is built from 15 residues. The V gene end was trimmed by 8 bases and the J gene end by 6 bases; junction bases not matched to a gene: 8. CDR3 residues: CASGSTSGGTNEQFF. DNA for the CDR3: TGTGCCAGCGGATCGACTAGCGGGGGTACCAATGAGCAGTTCTTC.

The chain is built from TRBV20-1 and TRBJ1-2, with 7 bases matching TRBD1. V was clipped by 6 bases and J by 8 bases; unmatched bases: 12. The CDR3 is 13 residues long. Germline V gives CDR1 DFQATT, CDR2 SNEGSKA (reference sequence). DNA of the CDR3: TGCAGTGCGCGAGAACAGGGGCGTGCGGGCTACACCTTC. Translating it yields CSAREQGRAGYTF.

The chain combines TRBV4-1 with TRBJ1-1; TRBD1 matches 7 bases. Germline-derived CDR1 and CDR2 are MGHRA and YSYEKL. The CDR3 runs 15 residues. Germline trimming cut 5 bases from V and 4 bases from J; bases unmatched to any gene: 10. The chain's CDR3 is CASSSGGGVLTEAFF. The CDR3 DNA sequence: TGCGCCAGCAGCTCAGGGGGGGGAGTACTCACTGAAGCTTTCTTT.

The CDR3 DNA sequence: TGCGCCAGCAGCCAATCATGGCTGAACACTGAAGCTTTCTTT. It yields the protein CASSQSWLNTEAFF. The chain has TRBV4-3 and TRBJ1-1; D remains ambiguous. With 2 bases removed from V and 0 bases from J, the gap between germline ends came to 7 bases. Germline CDR1 is LGHNA and CDR2 is YSLEER. The CDR3 runs 14 residues.

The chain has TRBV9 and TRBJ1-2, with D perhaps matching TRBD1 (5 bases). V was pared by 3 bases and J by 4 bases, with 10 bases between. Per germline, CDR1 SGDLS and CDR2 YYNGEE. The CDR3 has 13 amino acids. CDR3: CASSARVSYGYTF. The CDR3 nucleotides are TGTGCCAGCAGCGCCAGGGTTAGCTATGGCTACACCTTC.